The sequence of this T cell receptor (beta chain) was determined in a study of blood T cells in healthy people across ages. Overall study findings and caveats: The unknown donor CMV status may have confounded expanded clonotype changes.

They isolated at least 7 million PBMCs from each sample. A few counts support this clonotype. Antigen: not known. V lost 5 bases, J lost 0 bases, and 10 bases stayed unmatched. Germline CDR1 and CDR2: SEHNR and FQNEAQ (reference sequence). This CDR3 is built from 17 residues. Through a sample-barcoded 5' primer and a J-beta primer mix, a second PCR was run for about 6 to 12 cycles. TCRdb ran MiXCR on the 5' RACE reads and lists one entry per CDR3 protein. The table has some 850,000 distinct CDR3 sequences, around 24% seen once. The data also belong to a second study, concerning T cells of mothers and their children.

This receptor was taken from a boy between 10 and 17 years old in good health. J is TRBJ2-4 and V is TRBV7-9, with 7 positions matching TRBD1. The sequencing input was blood. Here the CDR3 reads CASSLTGKGVAKNIQYF. The CDR3 coding sequence is TGTGCCAGCAGCCTGACAGGGAAGGGGGTAGCCAAAAACATTCAGTACTTC. Variable domain in full (rest from reference TRBV7-9 and TRBJ2-4): DTGVSQNPRHKITKRGQNVTFRCDPISEHNRLYWYRQTLGQGPEFLTYFQNEAQLEKSRLLSDRFSAERPKGSFSTLEIQRTEQGDSAMYLCASSLTGKGVAKNIQYFGAGTRLSVL.